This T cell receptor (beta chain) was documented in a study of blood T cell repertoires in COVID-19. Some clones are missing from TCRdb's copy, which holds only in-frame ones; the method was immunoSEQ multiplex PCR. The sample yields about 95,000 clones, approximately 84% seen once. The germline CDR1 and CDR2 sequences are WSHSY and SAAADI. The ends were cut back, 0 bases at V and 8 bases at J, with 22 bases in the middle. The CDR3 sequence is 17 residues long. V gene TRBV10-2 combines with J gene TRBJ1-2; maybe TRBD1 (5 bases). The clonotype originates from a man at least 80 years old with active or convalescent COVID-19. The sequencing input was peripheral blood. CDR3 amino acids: CASSESSRATSGVGYTF. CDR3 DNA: TGCGCCAGCAGTGAGTCTAGCAGGGCCACATCAGGTGTGGGCTACACCTTC.